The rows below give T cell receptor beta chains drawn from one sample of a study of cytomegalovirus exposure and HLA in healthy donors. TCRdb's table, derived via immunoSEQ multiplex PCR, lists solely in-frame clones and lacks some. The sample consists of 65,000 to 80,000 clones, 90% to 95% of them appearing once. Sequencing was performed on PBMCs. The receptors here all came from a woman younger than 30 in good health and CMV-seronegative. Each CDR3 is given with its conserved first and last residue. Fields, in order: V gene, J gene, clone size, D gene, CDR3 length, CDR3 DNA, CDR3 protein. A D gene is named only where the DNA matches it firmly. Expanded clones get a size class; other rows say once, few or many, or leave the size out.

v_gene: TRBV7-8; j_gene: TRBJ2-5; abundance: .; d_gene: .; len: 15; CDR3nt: TGTGCCAGCAGCTTAGACCACTACCGCGAAGAGACCCAGTACTTC; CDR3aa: CASSLDHYREETQYF
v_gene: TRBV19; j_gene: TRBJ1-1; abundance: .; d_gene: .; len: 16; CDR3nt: TGTGCCAGTAACCTTCGGGACACACGGGCGAACACTGAAGCTTTCTTT; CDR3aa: CASNLRDTRANTEAFF
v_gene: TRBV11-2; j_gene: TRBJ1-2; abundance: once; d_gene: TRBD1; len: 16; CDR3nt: TGTGCCAGCAGCAACACAGGGGGTGAGATCGACTATGGCTACACCTTC; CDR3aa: CASSNTGGEIDYGYTF
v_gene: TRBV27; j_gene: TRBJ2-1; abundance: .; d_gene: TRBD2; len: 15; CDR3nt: TGTGCCAGCAGTTTTCGACTAGCGGGGACCAATGAGCAGTTCTTC; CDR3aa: CASSFRLAGTNEQFF
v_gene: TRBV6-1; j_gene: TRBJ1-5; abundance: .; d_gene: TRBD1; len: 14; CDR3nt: TGTGCCAGTGAGACAGGGGGCAGCAATCAGCCCCAGCATTTT; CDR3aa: CASETGGSNQPQHF
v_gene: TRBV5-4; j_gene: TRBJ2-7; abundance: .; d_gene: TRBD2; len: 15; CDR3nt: TGTGCCAGCAGCCCCGGACTAGCGGAAGGGGGCGAGCAGTACTTC; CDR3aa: CASSPGLAEGGEQYF
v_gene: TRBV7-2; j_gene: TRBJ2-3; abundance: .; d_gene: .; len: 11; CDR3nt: TGTGCCAGCAGCTCCCGGGATACGCAGTATTTT; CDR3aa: CASSSRDTQYF
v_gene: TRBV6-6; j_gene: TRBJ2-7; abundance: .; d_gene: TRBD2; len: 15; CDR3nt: TGTGCCAGCAGAGAAGGGACTAGCGGCTCCTACGAGCAGTACTTC; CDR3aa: CASREGTSGSYEQYF
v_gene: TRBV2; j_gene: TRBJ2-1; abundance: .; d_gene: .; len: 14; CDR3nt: TGTGCCAGCCATCCGCAGGGCTCCTACAATGAGCAGTTCTTC; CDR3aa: CASHPQGSYNEQFF
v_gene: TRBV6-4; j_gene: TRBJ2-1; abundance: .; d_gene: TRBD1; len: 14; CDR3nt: TGTGCCAGCAGTGCCTCCGAAGGGGGCGGCGAGCAGTTCTTC; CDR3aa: CASSASEGGGEQFF
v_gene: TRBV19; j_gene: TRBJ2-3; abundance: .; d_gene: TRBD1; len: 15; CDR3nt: TGTGCCAGTAGACCCGGGACAGGGTTGATGGATACGCAGTATTTT; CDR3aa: CASRPGTGLMDTQYF
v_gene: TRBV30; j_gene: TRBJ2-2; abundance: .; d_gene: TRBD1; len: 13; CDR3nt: TGTGCCTGGGGACAGGGATGGACCGGGGAGCTGTTTTTT; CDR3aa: CAWGQGWTGELFF
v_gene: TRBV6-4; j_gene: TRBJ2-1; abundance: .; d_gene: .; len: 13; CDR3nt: TGTGCCAGCAGTCGAAAAGGGGGTAATGAGCAGTTCTTC; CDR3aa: CASSRKGGNEQFF
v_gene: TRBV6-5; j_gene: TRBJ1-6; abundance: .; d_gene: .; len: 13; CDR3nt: TGTGCCAGCAGCACTAACAGGCTTTCACCCCTCCACTTT; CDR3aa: CASSTNRLSPLHF
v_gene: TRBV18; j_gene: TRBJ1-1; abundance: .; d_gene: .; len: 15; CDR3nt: TGTGCCAGCTCCTCGGAGAGTGGGGGGAGGACTGAAGCTTTCTTT; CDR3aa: CASSSESGGRTEAFF
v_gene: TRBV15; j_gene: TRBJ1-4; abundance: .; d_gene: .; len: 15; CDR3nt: TGTGCCACCAGCAGAGATTTGGACAGAGGGGAAAAACTGTTTTTT; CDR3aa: CATSRDLDRGEKLFF
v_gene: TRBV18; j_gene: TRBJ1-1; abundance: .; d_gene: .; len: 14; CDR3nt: TGTGCCAGCTCACCAAGGGGGTTGGGCACTGAAGCTTTCTTT; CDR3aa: CASSPRGLGTEAFF
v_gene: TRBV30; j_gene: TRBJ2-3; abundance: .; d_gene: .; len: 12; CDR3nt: TGTGCCTGGAGTCCAACAACAGATACGCAGTATTTT; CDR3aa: CAWSPTTDTQYF
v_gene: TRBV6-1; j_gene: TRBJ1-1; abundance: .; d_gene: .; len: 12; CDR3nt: TGTGCCACGGAATGGGGGACTGGAGAAGCTTTCTTT; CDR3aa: CATEWGTGEAFF
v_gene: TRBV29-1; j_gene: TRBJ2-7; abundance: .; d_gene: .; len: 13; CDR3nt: TGCAGCGTCAGCCGGGACACCAGCTACGAGCAGTACTTC; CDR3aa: CSVSRDTSYEQYF
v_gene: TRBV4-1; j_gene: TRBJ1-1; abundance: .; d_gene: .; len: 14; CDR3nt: TGCGCCAGCAGCCATCAGGGCCAGAACACTGAAGCTTTCTTT; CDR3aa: CASSHQGQNTEAFF
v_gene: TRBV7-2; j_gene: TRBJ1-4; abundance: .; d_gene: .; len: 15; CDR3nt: TGTGCCAGCAGCTCCACTTCAGGGGCTCGTGAAAAACTGTTTTTT; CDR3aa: CASSSTSGAREKLFF
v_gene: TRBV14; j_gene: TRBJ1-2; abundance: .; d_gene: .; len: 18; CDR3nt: TGTGCCAGCAGCCTGGGGGGAATCACGGGGGTCGTAGGCTATGGCTACACCTTC; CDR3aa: CASSLGGITGVVGYGYTF
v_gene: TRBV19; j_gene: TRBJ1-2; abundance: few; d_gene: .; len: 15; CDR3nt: TGTGCCAGTAGCAAACAGGGCATACCTAACTATGGCTACACCTTC; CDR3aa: CASSKQGIPNYGYTF
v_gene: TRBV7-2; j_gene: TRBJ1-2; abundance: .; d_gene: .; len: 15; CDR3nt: TGTGCCAGCAGCTTAGGACAGTCACTTAACTATGGCTACACCTTC; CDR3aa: CASSLGQSLNYGYTF
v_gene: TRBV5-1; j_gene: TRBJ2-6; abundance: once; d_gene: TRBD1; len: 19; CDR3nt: TGCGCCAGCAGCTTGGACGGACAGGGGACTGGTTCTGGGGCCAACGTCCTGACTTTC; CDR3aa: CASSLDGQGTGSGANVLTF
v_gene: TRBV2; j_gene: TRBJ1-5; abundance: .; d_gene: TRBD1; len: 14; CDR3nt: TGTGCCAGCAGCACCGGGACAGCTAATCAGCCCCAGCATTTT; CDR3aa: CASSTGTANQPQHF
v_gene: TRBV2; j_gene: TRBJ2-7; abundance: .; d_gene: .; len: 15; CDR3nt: TGTGCCAGCCTTGGTCCTAGCGTAACGACCTACGAGCAGTACTTC; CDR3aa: CASLGPSVTTYEQYF
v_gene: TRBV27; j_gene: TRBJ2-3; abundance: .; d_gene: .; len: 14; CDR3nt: TGTGCCAGCAGTCCTCGCGAGATCTCAGATACGCAGTATTTT; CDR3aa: CASSPREISDTQYF
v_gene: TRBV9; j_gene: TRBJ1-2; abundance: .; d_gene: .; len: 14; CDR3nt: TGTGCCAGCAGCGTAGACCAGGGGTACTATGGCTACACCTTC; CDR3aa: CASSVDQGYYGYTF
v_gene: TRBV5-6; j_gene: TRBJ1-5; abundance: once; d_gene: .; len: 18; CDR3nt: TGTGCCAGCAGCTTGGCTGAGGGCTCGGATGGGAGCAATCAGCCCCAGCATTTT; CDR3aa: CASSLAEGSDGSNQPQHF
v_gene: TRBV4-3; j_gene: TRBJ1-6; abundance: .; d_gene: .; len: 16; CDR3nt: TGCGCCAGCAGCCAAGATGTGGGGCAGAGCACTTCGGCCCTCCACTTT; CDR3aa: CASSQDVGQSTSALHF
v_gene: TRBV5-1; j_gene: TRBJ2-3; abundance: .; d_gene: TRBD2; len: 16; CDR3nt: TGCGCCAGCAGCTTGGGGACTAGCGGGGACACAGATACGCAGTATTTT; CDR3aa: CASSLGTSGDTDTQYF
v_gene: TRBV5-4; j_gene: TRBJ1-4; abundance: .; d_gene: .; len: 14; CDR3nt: TGTGCCAGCAGCCCCAATTCGGTAAATGAAAAACTGTTTTTT; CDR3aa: CASSPNSVNEKLFF
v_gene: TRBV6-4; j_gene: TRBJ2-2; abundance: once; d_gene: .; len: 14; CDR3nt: TGTGCCAGCACCACGGGAGAGGACACCGGGGAGCTGTTTTTT; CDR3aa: CASTTGEDTGELFF
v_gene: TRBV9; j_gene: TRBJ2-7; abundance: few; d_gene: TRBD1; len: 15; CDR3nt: TGTGCCAGCAGCGCCGATCCGGGACAGAGGGACGAGCAGTACTTC; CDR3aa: CASSADPGQRDEQYF
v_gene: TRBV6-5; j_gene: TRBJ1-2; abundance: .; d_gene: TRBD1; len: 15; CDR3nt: TGTGCCAGCAGATCTTTGGGACAGGGGGCGCGTGGCTACACCTTC; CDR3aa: CASRSLGQGARGYTF
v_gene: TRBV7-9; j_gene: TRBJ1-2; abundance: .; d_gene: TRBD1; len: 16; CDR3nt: TGTGCCAGCAGCTTAGGGGGACAGGGGGTAATCTATGGCTACACCTTC; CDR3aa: CASSLGGQGVIYGYTF
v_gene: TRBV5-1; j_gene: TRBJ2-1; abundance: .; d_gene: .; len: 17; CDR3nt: TGCGCCAGCAGCTTGGGCCTCACTTCCGTCTCCTACAATGAGCAGTTCTTC; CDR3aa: CASSLGLTSVSYNEQFF
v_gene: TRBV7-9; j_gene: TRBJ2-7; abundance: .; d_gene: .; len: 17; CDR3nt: TGTGCCAGCAGCTTTCTCCAGGGTAGGATAAAATCCTACGAGCAGTACTTC; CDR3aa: CASSFLQGRIKSYEQYF
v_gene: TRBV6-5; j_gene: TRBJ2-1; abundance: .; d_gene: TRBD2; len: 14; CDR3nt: TGTGCCAGCAGTTACGCACTAGCGGGCCCCAAACAGTTCTTC; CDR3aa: CASSYALAGPKQFF
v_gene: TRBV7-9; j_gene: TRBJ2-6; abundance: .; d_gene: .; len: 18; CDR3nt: TGTGCCAGCAGCTCGCTGACGACAGCCCCTTCTGGGGCCAACGTCCTGACTTTC; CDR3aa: CASSSLTTAPSGANVLTF
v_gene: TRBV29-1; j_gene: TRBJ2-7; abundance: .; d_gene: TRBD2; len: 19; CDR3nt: TGCAGCGTTGTCCCATCTTTCGGACCGCTAGCGGGGCAATCCTACGAGCAGTACTTC; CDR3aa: CSVVPSFGPLAGQSYEQYF
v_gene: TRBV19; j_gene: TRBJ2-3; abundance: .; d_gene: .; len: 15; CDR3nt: TGTGCCAGTGGGGCCCGCCGTTCTGGCACAGATACGCAGTATTTT; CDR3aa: CASGARRSGTDTQYF